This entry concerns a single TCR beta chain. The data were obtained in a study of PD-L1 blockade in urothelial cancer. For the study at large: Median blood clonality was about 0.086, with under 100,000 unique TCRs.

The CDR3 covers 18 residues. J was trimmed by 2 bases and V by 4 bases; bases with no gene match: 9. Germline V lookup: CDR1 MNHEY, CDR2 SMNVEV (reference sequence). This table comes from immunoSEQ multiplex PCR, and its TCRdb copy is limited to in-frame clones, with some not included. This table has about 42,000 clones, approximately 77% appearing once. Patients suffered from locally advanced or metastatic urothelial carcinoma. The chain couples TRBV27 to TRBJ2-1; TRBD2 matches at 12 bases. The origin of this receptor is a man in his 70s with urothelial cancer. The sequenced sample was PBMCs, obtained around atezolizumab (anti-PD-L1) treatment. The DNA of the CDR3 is TGTGCCAGCAGTTACTCTAGCGGGAGGGCCGAGCCCTACAATGAGCAGTTCTTC. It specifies CASSYSSGRAEPYNEQFF.